These 3 T cell receptor beta chains were sequenced from one sample in a study of blood T cells in healthy people across ages. Together with a sample-barcoded 5' primer, a J-beta primer mix was included in a second PCR lasting about 6 to 12 cycles. TCRdb ran MiXCR on the 5' RACE reads and lists one entry per CDR3 protein. Of approximately 1.5 million distinct CDR3 sequences in the sample, around 35% were seen once. The sample consisted of blood. These receptors all come from a woman in her 30s in good health.

The chain has TRBV5-1 and TRBJ2-3; D unclear. CDR1 is SGHRS, CDR2 YFSETQ, per germline. V dropped 0 bases and J dropped 3 bases, with 8 bases sitting between them. The CDR3 covers 14 residues. The CDR3 reads CASSLAAETDTQYF. For the CDR3, the DNA is TGCGCCAGCAGCTTGGCAGCCGAGACAGATACGCAGTATTTT.

This clonotype was detected a few times. V is TRBV21-1 and J is TRBJ2-5; the table's D gene call, TRBD1, was not cross checked with the DNA. TRBV21-1 is reported as a pseudogene. This CDR3 is 14 amino acids long. CDR3 coding DNA: TGTGCCAGCAGCACTTGGGGGATGAGGGAGACCCAGTACTTC. Its translation: CASSTWGMRETQYF.

This clonotype occurred many times. This chain joins TRBV4-1 and TRBJ2-7; D call uncertain. The CDR3 sequence is 15 residues long. V lost 2 bases and J 2 bases, leaving 13 bases between the germline ends. The germline V gene encodes CDR1 MGHRA and CDR2 YSYEKL. The CDR3 region is CASSQREAATYEQYF. The CDR3 DNA reads TGCGCCAGCAGCCAACGAGAGGCAGCAACCTACGAGCAGTACTTC.